The 7 T cell receptor beta chains below were found in one sample sequenced in a study of sequential checkpoint blockade in melanoma. Clones were read by immunoSEQ multiplex PCR, and TCRdb kept only the in-frame ones, dropping some. The data show more than 10,000 clones, 74% seen once. Treatment here: randomized to nivolumab then ipilimumab (arm A) or the reverse (arm B). The sample was CD8+ T cells sorted from blood (inferred from file names), taken from a patient given nivolumab and ipilimumab in sequence. The receptors stem from a human donor with melanoma.

The sample holds a few counts of this clone. This chain connects TRBV5-4 to TRBJ2-7, with 7 bases that match TRBD1. This CDR3 is 13 amino acids long. V dropped 0 bases and J dropped 9; count of bases not matched to a gene: 6. In germline, CDR1 is SGHNT, CDR2 YYREEE (reference sequence). The CDR3 nucleotides are TGTGCCAGCAGCTTGGGGACAGGCTCATGGCAGTACTTC. This gives the protein CASSLGTGSWQYF. Filled out from reference TRBV5-4 and TRBJ2-7, the complete variable domain reads ETGVTQSPTHLIKTRGQQVTLRCSSQSGHNTVSWYQQALGQGPQFIFQYYREEENGRGNFPPRFSGLQFPNYSSELNVNALELDDSALYLCASSLGTGSWQYFGPGTRLTVT.

The chain employs TRBV13 and TRBJ2-1; 8 bases map to TRBD1. The CDR3 runs to 16 residues. Germline V CDR1 and CDR2: PRHDT, FYEKMQ (reference sequence). V lost 4 bases to trimming and J lost 0 bases; unmatched junction nucleotides: 5. The CDR3 loop is CASSSTGGFSYNEQFF. CDR3 DNA: TGTGCCAGCAGCTCCACAGGGGGATTCTCCTACAATGAGCAGTTCTTC.

There are a few counts of this clone. This chain uses TRBV7-2 with TRBJ2-7; D possibly corresponds to TRBD1 (5 bases). Germline values: CDR1 SGHTA, CDR2 FQGNSA. This CDR3 has 13 amino acids. V lost 5 bases and J 3 bases, leaving 11 bases between the germline ends. Here the CDR3 reads CASSVGLLYEQYV. For the CDR3, the DNA is TGTGCCAGCAGCGTGGGGCTACTCTACGAGCAGTACGTC.

This clone was detected once. The chain links TRBV27 to TRBJ1-5; 10 bases match TRBD1. The junction had 0 bases not matched to a gene; V was cut back by 2 bases and J by 2 bases. The CDR3 is made up of 15 amino acids. The V gene's germline CDR1 is MNHEY and CDR2 SMNVEV (reference sequence). This CDR3 reads CASSLDRGRNQPQHF. DNA of the CDR3: TGTGCCAGCAGTTTAGACAGGGGGCGCAATCAGCCCCAGCATTTT.

The chain employs TRBV23-1 and TRBJ2-2, with TRBD1 matching 8 bases. TRBV23-1 is sorted into the ORF group, with uncertain function. V lost 0 bases, J lost 4 bases, and 4 bases stayed unmatched. This CDR3 has 16 residues. CDR3 loop: CASSQSDRDRTGELFF. The CDR3 DNA reads TGCGCCAGCAGTCAATCGGACAGGGATCGCACCGGGGAGCTGTTTTTT.

The chain employs TRBV6-5 and TRBJ1-2; 7 positions agree with TRBD1. CDR1 is MNHEY and CDR2 is SVGAGI in the germline V gene. The CDR3 extends over 14 amino acids. V dropped 0 bases and J dropped 5; count of bases not matched to a gene: 3. CDR3 region: CASSYSGTAYGYTF. The CDR3 region has the DNA TGTGCCAGCAGTTACTCTGGGACAGCATATGGCTACACCTTC.

This chain connects TRBV10-3 to TRBJ2-2; D possibly corresponds to TRBD1 (6 bases). With 5 bases removed from V and 3 bases from J, the gap between germline ends came to 10 bases. Germline assignment: CDR1 ENHRY and CDR2 SYGVKD. The CDR3 runs 14 residues. The CDR3 loop reads CAISTGLHTGELFF. CDR3 nucleotides: TGTGCCATCAGTACAGGGCTACACACCGGGGAGCTGTTTTTT.